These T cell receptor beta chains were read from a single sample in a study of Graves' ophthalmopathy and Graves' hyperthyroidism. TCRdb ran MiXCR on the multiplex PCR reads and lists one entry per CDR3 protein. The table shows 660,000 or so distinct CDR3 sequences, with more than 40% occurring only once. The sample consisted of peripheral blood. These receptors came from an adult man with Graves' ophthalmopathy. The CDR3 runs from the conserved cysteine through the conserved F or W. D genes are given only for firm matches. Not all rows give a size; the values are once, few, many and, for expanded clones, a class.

CDR3 protein: CSDLGRSSGANVLTF
CDR3 DNA: TGCAGCGACCTGGGGAGGTCCTCTGGGGCCAACGTCCTGACTTTC
D gene: -
clone size: -
V gene: TRBV29-1
J gene: TRBJ2-6

CDR3 protein: CATSDLQAGIFSPLHF
CDR3 DNA: TGTGCCACCAGTGATTTGCAAGCCGGGATCTTTTCACCCCTCCACTTT
D gene: -
clone size: many
V gene: TRBV24-1
J gene: TRBJ1-6

CDR3 protein: CAISGGQSTSTDTQYF
CDR3 DNA: TGTGCCATCAGTGGAGGACAGAGCACTAGCACAGATACGCAGTATTTT
D gene: -
clone size: few
V gene: TRBV10-3
J gene: TRBJ2-3

CDR3 protein: CASSLAGTSGGDKETQYF
CDR3 DNA: TGTGCCAGCAGCTTGGCGGGGACTAGCGGGGGGGACAAAGAGACCCAGTACTTC
D gene: TRBD2
clone size: -
V gene: TRBV7-9
J gene: TRBJ2-5

CDR3 protein: CSPRTGGVSQYF
CDR3 DNA: TGCAGCCCAAGGACCGGGGGGGTGTCCCAGTACTTC
D gene: TRBD2
clone size: -
V gene: TRBV29-1
J gene: TRBJ2-5

CDR3 protein: CATGQGADEQYF
CDR3 DNA: TGTGCCACGGGACAGGGGGCCGACGAGCAGTACTTC
D gene: TRBD1
clone size: many
V gene: TRBV2
J gene: TRBJ2-7

CDR3 protein: CAISTSVGQGNYGYTF
CDR3 DNA: TGTGCCATCAGTACCTCCGTTGGACAGGGTAACTATGGCTACACCTTC
D gene: TRBD1
clone size: -
V gene: TRBV10-3
J gene: TRBJ1-2

CDR3 protein: CASSHYLTSGSAYEQYF
CDR3 DNA: TGTGCCAGCAGCCACTACCTGACTAGCGGGAGTGCCTACGAGCAGTACTTC
D gene: TRBD2
clone size: -
V gene: TRBV25-1
J gene: TRBJ2-7

CDR3 protein: CASRTGNYGYTF
CDR3 DNA: TGTGCCAGCAGAACAGGGAACTATGGCTACACCTTC
D gene: -
clone size: many
V gene: TRBV10-3
J gene: TRBJ1-2

CDR3 protein: CACSASSALPNSPLHF
CDR3 DNA: -
D gene: -
clone size: -
V gene: TRBV25-1
J gene: TRBJ1-6

CDR3 protein: CASSRALKETQYF
CDR3 DNA: TGTGCCAGCAGCCGGGCGTTAAAAGAGACCCAGTACTTC
D gene: -
clone size: many
V gene: TRBV12-3/TRBV12-4
J gene: TRBJ2-5

CDR3 protein: CASSLSAGGELRGYTF
CDR3 DNA: TGTGCCAGCAGCTTAAGCGCAGGGGGCGAACTGCGGGGCTACACCTTC
D gene: TRBD1
clone size: many
V gene: TRBV7-8
J gene: TRBJ1-2

CDR3 protein: CSVGGAGEKLFF
CDR3 DNA: TGCAGCGTTGGGGGCGCAGGTGAAAAACTGTTTTTT
D gene: -
clone size: -
V gene: TRBV29-1
J gene: TRBJ1-4

CDR3 protein: CASSPARGSYEQYF
CDR3 DNA: TGCGCCAGCAGCCCCGCAAGGGGGTCCTACGAGCAGTACTTC
D gene: -
clone size: few
V gene: TRBV4-3
J gene: TRBJ2-7

CDR3 protein: CASSPLTGGELFF
CDR3 DNA: TGTGCCAGCAGCCCCCTGACCGGCGGGGAGCTGTTTTTT
D gene: -
clone size: -
V gene: TRBV3-1
J gene: TRBJ2-2

CDR3 protein: CASSSQMNTEAFF
CDR3 DNA: TGTGCCAGCAGCTCACAAATGAACACTGAAGCTTTCTTT
D gene: -
clone size: many
V gene: TRBV7-8
J gene: TRBJ1-1

CDR3 protein: CASSGDGGMGANVLTF
CDR3 DNA: TGTGCCAGCAGCGGGGACGGGGGGATGGGGGCCAACGTCCTGACTTTC
D gene: TRBD2
clone size: once
V gene: TRBV9
J gene: TRBJ2-6

CDR3 protein: CAIRVPSTGELFF
CDR3 DNA: TGTGCCATCAGGGTTCCTAGCACCGGGGAGCTGTTTTTT
D gene: -
clone size: many
V gene: TRBV10-3
J gene: TRBJ2-2

CDR3 protein: CAIRSGQQETQYF
CDR3 DNA: TGTGCCATCAGATCGGGACAGCAAGAGACCCAGTACTTC
D gene: TRBD1
clone size: many
V gene: TRBV10-3
J gene: TRBJ2-5

CDR3 protein: CASSLGLAGNNEQFF
CDR3 DNA: TGTGCCAGCAGCTTGGGTCTAGCGGGAAACAATGAGCAGTTCTTC
D gene: TRBD2
clone size: -
V gene: TRBV7-9
J gene: TRBJ2-1

CDR3 protein: CSVTSHGSTNTEAFF
CDR3 DNA: TGCAGCGTTACTTCACACGGATCCACGAACACTGAAGCTTTCTTT
D gene: -
clone size: once
V gene: TRBV29-1
J gene: TRBJ1-1

CDR3 protein: CASSPTGISTDTQYF
CDR3 DNA: TGTGCCAGCAGCCCTACCGGTATTAGCACAGATACGCAGTATTTT
D gene: -
clone size: few
V gene: TRBV7-8
J gene: TRBJ2-3

CDR3 protein: CASSRGLTYEQYF
CDR3 DNA: TGTGCCAGCAGCCGCGGACTTACCTACGAGCAGTACTTC
D gene: -
clone size: -
V gene: TRBV5-5
J gene: TRBJ2-7

CDR3 protein: CAIRDSNTIYF
CDR3 DNA: TGTGCCATCAGGGACAGCAACACCATATATTTT
D gene: -
clone size: -
V gene: TRBV10-3
J gene: TRBJ1-3

CDR3 protein: CASSETLTGAHGYTF
CDR3 DNA: TGTGCCAGCAGCGAAACCCTGACAGGGGCCCATGGCTACACCTTC
D gene: TRBD1
clone size: many
V gene: TRBV7-8
J gene: TRBJ1-2

CDR3 protein: CSVGGRLGQETQYF
CDR3 DNA: TGCAGCGTTGGGGGGAGGTTGGGCCAAGAGACCCAGTACTTC
D gene: -
clone size: many
V gene: TRBV29-1
J gene: TRBJ2-5

CDR3 protein: CASRGQGARNGYTF
CDR3 DNA: TGTGCAAGCAGGGGACAGGGGGCGCGGAATGGCTACACCTTC
D gene: TRBD1
clone size: many
V gene: TRBV12-3/TRBV12-4
J gene: TRBJ1-2

CDR3 protein: CASSLGGRWTGELFF
CDR3 DNA: TGCGCCAGCAGCTTGGGTGGCCGGTGGACCGGGGAGCTGTTTTTT
D gene: -
clone size: -
V gene: TRBV5-1
J gene: TRBJ2-2

CDR3 protein: CASSLSGTGGTEAFF
CDR3 DNA: TGTGCCAGCAGTTTATCCGGGACAGGGGGGACTGAAGCTTTCTTT
D gene: TRBD1
clone size: -
V gene: TRBV27
J gene: TRBJ1-1

CDR3 protein: CASRYHTDTQYF
CDR3 DNA: TGTGCCAGCAGGTACCACACAGATACGCAGTATTTT
D gene: -
clone size: -
V gene: TRBV7-9
J gene: TRBJ2-3

CDR3 protein: CASSEYGGEWGQPQHF
CDR3 DNA: TGTGCCAGCAGTGAATATGGGGGGGAATGGGGTCAGCCCCAGCATTTT
D gene: -
clone size: -
V gene: TRBV6-1
J gene: TRBJ1-5

CDR3 protein: CASSLGYGGVYEQYF
CDR3 DNA: TGCGCCAGCAGCTTGGGGTACGGGGGGGTCTACGAGCAGTACTTC
D gene: TRBD2
clone size: -
V gene: TRBV5-1
J gene: TRBJ2-7

CDR3 protein: CASSTREMNTEAFF
CDR3 DNA: TGTGCCAGTAGTACCAGGGAGATGAACACTGAAGCTTTCTTT
D gene: -
clone size: many
V gene: TRBV19
J gene: TRBJ1-1

CDR3 protein: CATSQDLLSYEQYF
CDR3 DNA: TGTGCCACCAGCCAAGATCTTCTATCCTACGAGCAGTACTTC
D gene: -
clone size: -
V gene: TRBV15
J gene: TRBJ2-7

CDR3 protein: CTSTVMGSRETQYF
CDR3 DNA: TGCACCAGCACCGTAATGGGTTCTCGGGAGACCCAGTACTTC
D gene: -
clone size: few
V gene: TRBV5-1
J gene: TRBJ2-5

CDR3 protein: CASSLGDRGYGETQYF
CDR3 DNA: TGTGCCAGCAGCTTAGGAGACAGGGGGTATGGGGAGACCCAGTACTTC
D gene: TRBD1
clone size: few
V gene: TRBV11-2
J gene: TRBJ2-5

CDR3 protein: CAISVRREGRNEQYF
CDR3 DNA: TGTGCCATCAGTGTCCGGCGGGAGGGCCGCAACGAGCAGTACTTC
D gene: TRBD2
clone size: many
V gene: TRBV10-3
J gene: TRBJ2-7

CDR3 protein: CASSLRGSFAEQYF
CDR3 DNA: TGTGCCAGTAGTCTCCGAGGGTCTTTCGCCGAGCAGTACTTC
D gene: -
clone size: -
V gene: TRBV19
J gene: TRBJ2-7

CDR3 protein: CASSFTRDRGYEQYF
CDR3 DNA: TGTGCCAGCAGCTTTACCCGGGACAGGGGCTACGAGCAGTACTTC
D gene: TRBD1
clone size: many
V gene: TRBV7-9
J gene: TRBJ2-7

CDR3 protein: CASSPQGRGAFF
CDR3 DNA: TGTGCCAGCAGCCCCCAGGGGAGGGGAGCTTTCTTT
D gene: -
clone size: -
V gene: TRBV12-3/TRBV12-4
J gene: TRBJ1-1

CDR3 protein: CASSPSETQYF
CDR3 DNA: TGTGCCAGCAGTCCGTCAGAGACCCAGTACTTC
D gene: -
clone size: many
V gene: TRBV7-9
J gene: TRBJ2-5

CDR3 protein: CASSPGGDYGYTF
CDR3 DNA: TGTGCCAGCAGCCCAGGGGGGGACTATGGCTACACCTTC
D gene: TRBD1
clone size: many
V gene: TRBV6-5
J gene: TRBJ1-2

CDR3 protein: CASSLDRDGYEQYF
CDR3 DNA: TGTGCCAGCAGCCTTGACAGGGACGGCTACGAGCAGTACTTC
D gene: TRBD1
clone size: few
V gene: TRBV5-4
J gene: TRBJ2-7

CDR3 protein: CAISESVTGGVYEQYF
CDR3 DNA: TGTGCCATCAGTGAGTCAGTGACAGGGGGTGTCTACGAGCAGTACTTC
D gene: TRBD1
clone size: -
V gene: TRBV10-3
J gene: TRBJ2-7

CDR3 protein: CASKGQGSGYTF
CDR3 DNA: TGTGCCAGCAAAGGACAGGGATCGGGCTACACCTTC
D gene: TRBD1
clone size: many
V gene: TRBV6-5
J gene: TRBJ1-2